One T cell receptor beta chain is described in this entry. Its antigen is currently unknown. The germline gene is not matched at one end of the junction; a read error may be the cause. The CDR3 runs 12 residues. CDR1 and CDR2 (germline): SNHLY, FYNNEI. The patients all showed relapse after autologous stem cell transplantation, while their brentuximab vedotin exposure varied. The entry originates in a study of PD-1 blockade in classical Hodgkin lymphoma. Study-level points and caveats: TCR diversity in CD4+, not CD8+, cells rose significantly by C4D1. Relapsed/refractory patients reportedly had the lowest baseline TCR diversity, below newly diagnosed patients, who were below healthy donors.

TCRdb keeps only in-frame clones here, not all; method: immunoSEQ multiplex PCR. The sample yields 45,000 to 50,000 clones, roughly 80% seen once. The sample here was peripheral blood mononuclear cells (PBMCs), taken before the second cycle of nivolumab. The receptor's source is a human donor with classical Hodgkin lymphoma. The genes are TRBV2 and TRBJ2-3, with 8 bases that match TRBD2. The chain's CDR3 is CASPTRAGDFFF. As DNA, the CDR3 is TGTGCCAGCCCGACCCGAGCGGGGGACTTTTTTTTT.